Below, 17 T cell receptor beta chains from the same sample are listed, as sequenced in a study of cytomegalovirus exposure and HLA in healthy donors. Using immunoSEQ multiplex PCR, the repertoire was profiled, and TCRdb retains in-frame clones only, with some absent. The table records 150,000 or so clones, 94% of them present only once. The sample consisted of PBMCs. The receptors derive from a man aged 18 to 30 in good health and CMV-seropositive.

This chain links TRBV28 with TRBJ2-3; the D gene is possibly TRBD2 (5 bases). The V and J ends lost 6 bases and 1 base respectively, with 17 bases between them. Per germline, CDR1 MDHEN and CDR2 SYDVKM. The CDR3 has 16 residues. CDR3 bases: TGTGCCAGCAGCGCCCCCAGGACTGGTGGCACAGATACGCAGTATTTT. Translating it yields CASSAPRTGGTDTQYF. Filled out from reference TRBV28 and TRBJ2-3, the complete variable domain reads DVKVTQSSRYLVKRTGEKVFLECVQDMDHENMFWYRQDPGLGLRLIYFSYDVKMKEKGDIPEGYSVSREKKERFSLILESASTNQTSMYLCASSAPRTGGTDTQYFGPGTRLTVL.

The chain employs TRBV21-1 and TRBJ2-1; the table calls TRBD2, which could not be checked here. TRBV21-1 is deemed a pseudogene. This CDR3 is 16 amino acids long. CDR3 protein: CASSPRSSGGNNEQFF. CDR3 coding DNA: TGTGCCAGCAGCCCTCGTAGTAGCGGGGGGAACAATGAGCAGTTCTTC.

The V gene is TRBV28, the J gene TRBJ1-5; D uncertain. This CDR3 has 13 residues. Germline-derived CDR1 and CDR2 are MDHEN and SYDVKM. Trimming cost V 4 bases and J 2 bases, with 6 bases left between them. The CDR3 nucleotides read TGTGCCAGCAGTTGGCAGGGCAATCAGCCCCAGCATTTT. Translated, it gives CASSWQGNQPQHF.

V and J are TRBV29-1 and TRBJ2-7, with D perhaps matching TRBD1 (6 bases). Trimming pared 4 bases from V and 3 bases from J, leaving 10 bases between. Germline-derived CDR1 and CDR2 are SQVTM and ANQGSEA. The CDR3 covers 12 residues. Here the CDR3 DNA reads TGCAGCGTTGCACAGGGCATCTACGAGCAGTACTTC. This translates into CSVAQGIYEQYF.

The CDR3 loop reads CASSSSLLWEKLFF. The DNA of the CDR3 is TGTGCCAGCAGCTCGAGCTTATTATGGGAAAAACTGTTTTTT. The chain carries TRBV7-8 and TRBJ1-4; D ambiguous. Trimming shortened V by 4 bases and J by 8 bases, and 14 bases separated the two germline ends. The CDR3 has 14 residues. CDR1 is SGHVS and CDR2 is FQNEAQ in the germline V gene.

This rearrangement joins TRBV6-5 to TRBJ2-7, with 9 positions matching TRBD1. The J segment lost 6 bases and the V segment lost 2 bases, leaving 5 bases of the junction unmatched. The CDR3 length is 14 residues. In germline, CDR1 is MNHEY, CDR2 SVGAGI. The CDR3 bases are TGTGCCAGCAGTTACGGGGGACAGGGAGGCGAGCAGTACTTC. This sequence encodes CASSYGGQGGEQYF.

This chain uses TRBV5-4 with TRBJ2-2, with a tentative D call TRBD2 (5 bases). The ends were cut back, 0 bases at V and 0 bases at J, with 12 bases in the middle. The CDR3 covers 17 residues. Germline lookup yields CDR1 SGHNT and CDR2 YYREEE (reference sequence). CDR3 loop: CASSLDHSLANTGELFF. The DNA for the CDR3 is TGTGCCAGCAGCTTGGACCACTCACTAGCGAACACCGGGGAGCTGTTTTTT.

This clone was recorded only once. The V and J genes are TRBV30 and TRBJ2-1, with 8 bases that match TRBD2. The germline V gene has CDR1 GTSNPN and CDR2 SVGIG (reference sequence). V dropped 0 bases and J dropped 10; count of bases not matched to a gene: 11. CDR3 size: 15 residues. CDR3 region: CAWSVVTGGLDEQFF. The CDR3 region has the DNA TGTGCCTGGAGTGTAGTGACGGGAGGGCTTGACGAGCAGTTCTTC.

CDR3 DNA sequence: TGTGCCCCTGAGGGGGATCGACGACAGCCCCAGCATTTT. As protein: CAPEGDRRQPQHF. The chain combines TRBV30 with TRBJ1-5; D is possibly TRBD1 (6 bases). Germline assignment: CDR1 GTSNPN and CDR2 SVGIG (reference sequence). The CDR3 spans 13 residues. Trimming cost V 8 bases and J 7 bases, with 18 bases left between them.

The chain couples TRBV5-1 to TRBJ1-1; D remains unclear. This CDR3 spans 15 amino acids. The V end lost 4 bases, the J end lost 1 base, and 14 bases lay between the germline ends. Germline assignment: CDR1 SGHRS and CDR2 YFSETQ. In nucleotides, the CDR3 is TGCGCCAGCAGCCCGACGGCGCGGGAGAACACTGAAGCTTTCTTT. Its protein product is CASSPTARENTEAFF.

V usage is TRBV27 and J usage is TRBJ2-5, with D perhaps TRBD1 (6 bases). The CDR3 consists of 15 residues. Germline CDR1 reads MNHEY; CDR2 reads SMNVEV (reference sequence). V was pared by 3 bases and J by 1 base, with 12 bases between. CDR3 sequence: CASSFNTGIQETQYF. Written as DNA, the CDR3 is TGTGCCAGCAGTTTTAATACAGGGATCCAAGAGACCCAGTACTTC.

The gene calls are TRBV4-2 and TRBJ2-1; D is possibly TRBD2 (6 bases). The V end was cut by 5 bases, the J end by 7 bases, with 24 bases between. The CDR3 length is 17 residues. Germline V gene lookup returns CDR1 LGHNA and CDR2 YNFKEQ. This CDR3 is CASSRRGSTGVGNEQFF. The CDR3 DNA follows: TGTGCCAGCAGCAGAAGGGGTTCGACGGGAGTTGGAAATGAGCAGTTCTTC.

The chain combines TRBV13 with TRBJ2-7; TRBD2 agrees at 12 bases. The length of the CDR3 is 14 residues. Germline CDR1 is PRHDT and CDR2 is FYEKMQ (reference sequence). Trimming at V came to 6 bases and at J to 6 bases, leaving 6 bases not matched to a gene. The CDR3 DNA reads TGTGCCAGCAGTCCTAGCGGGAGGGCCGGCGAGCAGTACTTC. Translated: CASSPSGRAGEQYF. Full variable domain (missing parts from reference TRBV13 and TRBJ2-7): AAGVIQSPRHLIKEKRETATLKCYPIPRHDTVYWYQQGPGQDPQFLISFYEKMQSDKGSIPDRFSAQQFSDYHSELNMSSLELGDSALYFCASSPSGRAGEQYFGPGTRLTVT.

The chain employs TRBV7-9 and TRBJ2-3; possibly TRBD1 for D (6 bases). Per the germline V gene, CDR1 is SEHNR and CDR2 is FQNEAQ (reference sequence). CDR3 length equals 18 residues. The germline V and J ends were trimmed by 5 bases and 3 bases, with 24 bases remaining between them. CDR3 sequence (DNA): TGTGCCAGCAGCCAACCCCCCTTCGGCAGGGGAAGGACAGATACGCAGTATTTT. Protein product: CASSQPPFGRGRTDTQYF.

The CDR3 bases are TGTGCCAGCAGCCAAGACCCAGGGGAAGACGAGCAGTACTTC. Translation gives CASSQDPGEDEQYF. The chain carries TRBV14 and TRBJ2-7, with D maybe TRBD1 (6 bases). This CDR3 is 14 amino acids long. V lost 0 bases and J lost 5, with 11 bases in between. The germline gives CDR1 SGHDN, CDR2 FVKESK. Supplemented by reference TRBV14 and TRBJ2-7, the full variable domain reads EAGVTQFPSHSVIEKGQTVTLRCDPISGHDNLYWYRRVMGKEIKFLLHFVKESKQDESGMPNNRFLAERTGGTYSTLKVQPAELEDSGVYFCASSQDPGEDEQYFGPGTRLTVT.

The V and J genes are TRBV4-1 and TRBJ2-7, with a possible D match to TRBD2 (5 bases). CDR1 is MGHRA and CDR2 is YSYEKL in the germline V gene. The ends were cut back, 8 bases at V and 3 bases at J, with 20 bases in the middle. The CDR3 runs 15 residues. CDR3 protein: CASPPLTGTLYEQYF. The CDR3 DNA sequence: TGCGCCAGCCCCCCCCTCACGGGAACCCTCTACGAGCAGTACTTC.

The V gene is TRBV10-1, the J gene TRBJ2-3, with 10 bases that match TRBD2. This CDR3 comprises 15 residues. Unmatched junction bases numbered 6, after V lost 7 bases and J lost 2 bases. Germline assignment: CDR1 WNHNN and CDR2 SYGVQD (reference sequence). As DNA, the CDR3 is TGCGCCAGCATTCGTAGCGGGAGGCCCACAGATACGCAGTATTTT. Amino acids: CASIRSGRPTDTQYF.